The 19 T cell receptor beta chains listed next were all sequenced from one sample in a study of molecular identifiers for immune sequencing clone quantification. Via MiXCR, TCRdb re-called the PCR reads, giving one row per CDR3 protein. Counted here are approximately 320,000 distinct CDR3 sequences, roughly 23% occurring once; the ten biggest clones make up 0.65% to 0.75%. Sequenced material: naive CD8+ T cells from blood, with Jurkat cell RNA spiked in. Specified subset: FACS-sorted CD8+CD4-CCR7+CD45RA+ naive T cells. All receptors come from a human donor in good health. Some libraries in this study had Jurkat cell RNA spiked in.

On this clonotype itself: The junction departs from germline at one end; a sequencing error may be responsible. The chain carries TRBV9 and TRBJ1-5; weak D call: TRBD1 (6 bases). The CDR3 consists of 14 residues. Germline CDR1 is SGDLS and CDR2 is YYNGEE. For the CDR3, the DNA is TGTGCCAGCTCCGCAGGGGTCACCAATCCGCCCCCGCCTTTT. Amino acid sequence: CASSAGVTNPPPPF.

This clonotype appeared many times. The rearrangement uses TRBV4-3 and TRBJ1-1, with D perhaps matching TRBD1 (5 bases). The germline CDR1 and CDR2 sequences are LGHNA and YSLEER. Trimming cost V 2 bases and J 2 bases, with 9 bases left between them. There are 14 residues in the CDR3. CDR3 in amino acids: CASSQRTTNTEAFF. The CDR3 region has the DNA TGCGCCAGCAGCCAACGGACAACCAACACTGAAGCTTTCTTT.

V usage is TRBV12-3 or TRBV12-4 and J usage is TRBJ2-3; 7 bases are a match to TRBD2. V shed 3 bases, J shed 10 bases, and the junction held 4 bases outside the gene matches. The CDR3 length is 12 residues. The CDR3 here is CASSLALAAQYF. CDR3 DNA sequence: TGTGCCAGCAGTTTGGCGCTAGCGGCGCAGTATTTT.

As concerns this clonotype: A single base separates this from a much larger clone, so it may be a read error. The DNA is left out, because the CDR3 cannot be placed on it with certainty; the CDR3 is given as TCRdb lists it. The CDR3 spells CASSWGLGNEQLF. The chain carries TRBV7-3 and TRBJ2-1; TRBD2 is the table's D call and was not checked against the DNA. The CDR3 has 13 residues if both end residues are counted. The V gene's germline CDR1 is SGHTA and CDR2 FQGTGA.

The V and J genes are TRBV30 and TRBJ2-7; possible D gene TRBD1, 5 bases. Germline CDR1 and CDR2: GTSNPN and SVGIG (reference sequence). This CDR3 spans 13 amino acids. Trimming left V 1 base short and J 0 bases short, with 7 bases between. CDR3 in amino acids: CAWSGRDSYEQYF. For the CDR3, the DNA is TGTGCCTGGAGTGGCAGGGACTCCTACGAGCAGTACTTC.

This clonotype has ten or more counts. J is TRBJ1-1 and V is TRBV5-6, with D unresolved. The germline CDR1 and CDR2 sequences are SGHDT and YYEEEE. Trimming removed 1 base from V and 5 bases from J, with 9 bases in between. The CDR3 is 13 amino acids. The DNA for the CDR3 is TGTGCCAGCAGCTTGTTACGTGAGACTGAAGCTTTCTTT. The encoded protein is CASSLLRETEAFF.

This clonotype was seen a handful of times. The chain couples TRBV11-3 to TRBJ2-1, with D unclear. CDR3 length: 13 amino acids. Between the trimmed V and J ends, which lost 4 bases and 6 bases, there was a span of 10 bases. CDR1 is SGHNT, CDR2 YENEEA, per germline. The CDR3 nucleotides are TGTGCCAGCAGCTCCACAATCACCAATGAGCAGTTCTTC. Translated, it gives CASSSTITNEQFF.

This clonotype was detected many times. This chain connects TRBV7-9 to TRBJ2-3; D is undetermined. This CDR3 is built from 16 residues. Trimming stripped 2 bases from V and 6 bases from J, with 18 bases between. CDR1 and CDR2 from the germline V gene are SEHNR and FQNEAQ (reference sequence). The CDR3 DNA is TGTGCCAGCAGCTTAAATACCGGGCAGCACATGGATACGCAGTATTTT. Translated: CASSLNTGQHMDTQYF.

As regards this clonotype: A much larger clonotype is one base distant, so this may be a read error. The chain carries TRBV7-8 and TRBJ2-5; D might be TRBD1 or TRBD2, each matching 7 bases. The CDR3 extends over 19 amino acids. Trimming took 0 bases from V and 5 from J, leaving 25 bases between them. Germline V gives CDR1 SGHVS, CDR2 FQNEAQ. As DNA, the CDR3 is TGTGCCAGCAGCTTAGCTGGGAGGGGCCTCCCAAGGGGGCATGAGACCCAGTACTTC. Encoded protein: CASSLAGRGLPRGHETQYF. Full variable domain (remainder filled in from reference TRBV7-8 and TRBJ2-5): GAGVSQSPRYKVAKRGQDVALRCDPISGHVSLFWYQQALGQGPEFLTYFQNEAQLDKSGLPSDRFFAERPEGSVSTLKIQRTQQEDSAVYLCASSLAGRGLPRGHETQYFGPGTRLLVL.

The chain combines TRBV19 with TRBJ2-4; 7 nucleotides align to TRBD1. Germline CDR1 and CDR2: LNHDA and SQIVND (reference sequence). V shed 3 bases, J shed 3 bases, and the junction held 8 bases outside the gene matches. There are 16 residues in the CDR3. In DNA form, the CDR3 reads TGTGCCAGTAGTATTGGGGCCAGGGGGAGCAAAAACATTCAGTACTTC. Amino acids: CASSIGARGSKNIQYF. The full variable domain, rest sourced from reference TRBV19 and TRBJ2-4, is DGGITQSPKYLFRKEGQNVTLSCEQNLNHDAMYWYRQDPGQGLRLIYYSQIVNDFQKGDIAEGYSVSREKKESFPLTVTSAQKNPTAFYLCASSIGARGSKNIQYFGAGTRLSVL.

There are many counts of this clonotype. The chain carries TRBV12-3 or TRBV12-4 and TRBJ2-3, with D unresolved. The CDR3 is 15 amino acids. V was shortened by 1 base and J by 0 bases, with 8 bases between the two germline ends. CDR3 protein: CASSLGVSSTDTQYF. In nucleotides, the CDR3 is TGTGCCAGCAGTTTAGGGGTTTCAAGCACAGATACGCAGTATTTT.

Remarks on this clonotype: A much larger clone differs from this one at a single base, so this may be a read error. The V call is TRBV4-1, the J call TRBJ1-1; 7 positions agree with TRBD1. This CDR3 contains 15 residues. Germline V CDR1 and CDR2: MGHRA, YSYEKL. Here the CDR3 reads CAGSLLGQRSTEAFF. CDR3 coding DNA: TGCGCCGGCAGCCTACTGGGACAGCGCAGCACTGAAGCTTTCTTT.

With regard to this clonotype: At one end the junction does not follow the germline gene, possibly because of a read error. The rearrangement links TRBV6-1 to TRBJ1-5; possibly TRBD1 for D (5 bases). Germline V gene data show CDR1 as MNHNS and CDR2 as SASEGT. The CDR3 has 15 residues. The CDR3 nucleotides read TGTGTCAGCAGTGCTGGTCAGGGAGAAAATCAGCCCCAGCATTTT. This codes for CVSSAGQGENQPQHF.

The sample holds many counts of this clonotype. This chain connects TRBV7-6 to TRBJ1-4, with D perhaps TRBD1 (5 bases). The CDR3 covers 14 residues. V lost 1 base and J lost 8, with 11 bases in between. Germline lookup yields CDR1 SGHVS and CDR2 FNYEAQ. In DNA form, the CDR3 reads TGTGCCAGCAGCTTAGATTCAGGGTCCGAAAAACTGTTTTTT. Translated, it gives CASSLDSGSEKLFF. The full variable domain, completed using reference TRBV7-6 and TRBJ1-4, is GAGVSQSPRYKVTKRGQDVALRCDPISGHVSLYWYRQALGQGPEFLTYFNYEAQQDKSGLPNDRFSAERPEGSISTLTIQRTEQRDSAMYRCASSLDSGSEKLFFGSGTQLSVL.

V is TRBV4-2 and J is TRBJ2-7; maybe TRBD2 (5 bases). The CDR3 loop spans 15 amino acids. Germline V gives CDR1 LGHNA, CDR2 YNFKEQ. Deletions cut 0 bases from V and 9 bases from J, with 18 bases between. DNA of the CDR3: TGTGCCAGCAGCCAAGATAACGGCGGGTACGTCGGGCAGTACTTC. Translating gives CASSQDNGGYVGQYF.

This clonotype was observed a handful of times. The CDR3 loop reads CASSIDDWGSGDQETQYF. CDR3 bases: TGTGCCAGCAGTATCGACGATTGGGGGTCGGGGGACCAAGAGACCCAGTACTTC. V gene TRBV6-2 or TRBV6-3 combines with J gene TRBJ2-5; weak D call: TRBD2 (6 bases). Trimming removed 5 bases from V and 0 bases from J, with 22 bases in between. The CDR3 sequence is 18 residues long. The V gene's germline CDR1 is MNHEY and CDR2 SVGEGT.

As to this clonotype: One end of the junction varies from germline; a read error may be responsible. V and J are TRBV5-1 and TRBJ1-1; D perhaps matches TRBD1 (6 bases). The CDR3 totals 13 residues. The germline V gene encodes CDR1 SGHRS and CDR2 YFSETQ. CDR3 nucleotide sequence: TGCGCCAGCAGCCTATTGGGGGGCACTGAAGCTCTCTTT. It is translated as CASSLLGGTEALF. Filled out from reference TRBV5-1 and TRBJ1-1, the complete variable domain reads KAGVTQTPRYLIKTRGQQVTLSCSPISGHRSVSWYQQTPGQGLQFLFEYFSETQRNKGNFPGRFSGRQFSNSRSEMNVSTLELGDSALYLCASSLLGGTEALFGQGTRLTVV.

This clonotype was recorded at least ten times. The chain is built from TRBV24-1 and TRBJ2-2; 9 nucleotides agree with TRBD1. Losses at the gene ends were 3 bases for V and 4 bases for J; bases not matched to a gene: 8. The CDR3 has 17 residues. CDR1 is KGHDR and CDR2 is SFDVKD in the germline V gene. CDR3 sequence (DNA): TGTGCCACCAGTGATCCGGGACAGGGACTCGCCACCGGGGAGCTGTTTTTT. Encoded protein: CATSDPGQGLATGELFF.

This clonotype showed up just a few times. V gene TRBV20-1 combines with J gene TRBJ2-3, with unresolved D. V was clipped by 6 bases and J by 3 bases, with 16 bases between them. The CDR3 runs to 14 residues. The germline V gene encodes CDR1 DFQATT and CDR2 SNEGSKA (reference sequence). CDR3: CSAQQLPSTDTQYF. In DNA, the CDR3 is TGCAGTGCCCAACAACTTCCAAGTACAGATACGCAGTATTTT.